The 19 T cell receptor beta chains reported below all come from one sample, sequenced in a study of breast tumors, draining lymph nodes, adjacent tissues. TCRdb independently ran MiXCR on the multiplex PCR reads; one entry per CDR3 protein. The sample holds approximately 89,000 distinct CDR3 sequences; approximately 30% are singletons and the top ten take over 7.5%. The lymph nodes were axillary draining lymph nodes from breast cancer patients. The sample taken for sequencing was axillary lymph node tissue. Receptors originate from a female donor with breast cancer. Some clones in this sample may be carry-over from other donors' samples.

The V gene is TRBV4-1, the J gene TRBJ2-1, with 7 bases lining up with TRBD2. The CDR3 runs to 15 residues. V shed 4 bases and J 4 bases; nucleotides not matched to a gene: 7. Germline CDR1 is MGHRA and CDR2 is YSYEKL. In nucleotides, the CDR3 is TGCGCCAGCAGCCTCAGCGGGAAGAGGTACAATGAGCAGTTCTTC. This codes for CASSLSGKRYNEQFF.

This clonotype showed up many times. The chain employs TRBV7-9 and TRBJ2-7; D remains unclear. This CDR3 has 13 amino acids. V gave up 5 bases and J gave up 0 bases, with 8 bases separating them. Germline CDR1 is SEHNR and CDR2 is FQNEAQ (reference sequence). The CDR3 region has the DNA TGTGCCAGCAGCGCTGCCGCCTCCTACGAGCAGTACTTC. Its translation: CASSAAASYEQYF.

This clonotype showed up many times. The genes are TRBV20-1 and TRBJ2-5, with TRBD2 matching over 8 bases. The V gene's germline CDR1 is DFQATT and CDR2 SNEGSKA (reference sequence). The CDR3 runs to 17 residues. With V trimmed by 0 bases and J by 4 bases, 13 bases remained unmatched. The CDR3 is CSARDPLRREVGETQYF. The CDR3 DNA sequence: TGCAGTGCTAGAGATCCCCTGAGGCGGGAGGTTGGAGAGACCCAGTACTTC.

This chain joins TRBV9 and TRBJ1-6; D gene uncertain. The V gene's germline CDR1 is SGDLS and CDR2 YYNGEE. Deletions cut 0 bases from V and 10 bases from J, with 8 bases between. The CDR3 length is 13 residues. The CDR3 here is CASSVDGLSPLHF. The CDR3 DNA sequence: TGTGCCAGCAGCGTAGACGGGTTGTCACCCCTCCACTTT. Drawing the rest from reference TRBV9 and TRBJ1-6, the complete variable domain is DSGVTQTPKHLITATGQRVTLRCSPRSGDLSVYWYQQSLDQGLQFLIQYYNGEERAKGNILERFSAQQFPDLHSELNLSSLELGDSALYFCASSVDGLSPLHFGNGTRLTVT.

In this sample, this clonotype turned up many times. The rearrangement joins TRBV5-8 to TRBJ2-2, with TRBD1 identical over 11 bases. Germline trimming cut 4 bases from V and 7 bases from J; bases unmatched to any gene: 21. Germline V gene lookup returns CDR1 SGHTS and CDR2 YDEGEE. This CDR3 is built from 20 residues. The CDR3 here is CASSTSPGQGVGLNFGELFF. CDR3 coding DNA: TGTGCCAGCAGCACGAGCCCGGGACAGGGGGTTGGGTTGAATTTCGGGGAGCTGTTTTTT.

Note on this clonotype: A read error may account for a junction end that differs from germline. The J gene is TRBJ1-4, the V gene TRBV7-6, with 7 bases lining up with TRBD1. Germline V lookup: CDR1 SGHVS, CDR2 FNYEAQ. CDR3 length equals 15 residues. The CDR3 loop reads CACSPSGGVGEKLSF. In DNA, the CDR3 is TGTGCCTGCAGCCCATCAGGGGGAGTTGGTGAAAAACTGTCTTTT.

This clonotype was counted many times. The V and J genes are TRBV5-1 and TRBJ2-1; no clear D. In germline, CDR1 is SGHRS, CDR2 YFSETQ. V lost 0 bases to trimming and J lost 7 bases, with 8 bases between them. The CDR3 sequence is 13 residues long. The CDR3 coding sequence is TGCGCCAGCAGCTTGGCTAGGGCAAATGAGCAGTTCTTC. Protein product: CASSLARANEQFF.

In its sample, this clonotype was seen many times. The chain links TRBV20-1 to TRBJ2-3; no definite D call. V lost 0 bases and J lost 5, with 3 bases in between. Germline V lookup: CDR1 DFQATT, CDR2 SNEGSKA (reference sequence). This CDR3 is built from 11 residues. Here the CDR3 DNA reads TGCAGTGCTAGAGATAAAGATACGCAGTATTTT. This gives the protein CSARDKDTQYF.

In regard to this clonotype: This may stem from a read error, because a much larger clone lies one nucleotide away. The chain links TRBV11-1 to TRBJ2-7; D perhaps matches TRBD1 (5 bases). The CDR3 has 13 residues. CDR1 is SGHAT, CDR2 FQDESV, per germline (reference sequence). Written as DNA, the CDR3 is TGTGCCAGCAGCCACAGGAGCTCCTCCGAGCAGTACTTC. Translation: CASSHRSSSEQYF.

This clonotype was counted ten times or more. The chain employs TRBV7-2 and TRBJ2-7, with 10 bases matching TRBD1. Germline V gene lookup returns CDR1 SGHTA and CDR2 FQGNSA. The CDR3 is made up of 16 amino acids. V shed 2 bases and J 1 base; nucleotides not matched to a gene: 5. CDR3 protein: CASSLSRGQGSYEQYF. The DNA for the CDR3 is TGTGCCAGCAGCTTATCCCGGGGACAGGGGTCCTACGAGCAGTACTTC.

The table lists this clonotype with many counts. Mismatch with germline at one junction end may stem from a read error. CDR3 sequence reads: CASSPRTSGTPGDEQYF. CDR3 DNA sequence: TGTGCCAGCAGCCCCCGGACTAGCGGGACACCCGGGGACGAGCAGTACTTC. The V gene is TRBV5-1, the J gene TRBJ2-7; 12 bases map to TRBD2. This CDR3 spans 17 amino acids. The germline gives CDR1 SGHRS, CDR2 YFSETQ.

This clonotype has a count of ten or more. The rearrangement links TRBV5-6 to TRBJ2-1; D is possibly TRBD1 (6 bases). The CDR3 is 20 residues long. Per germline, CDR1 SGHDT and CDR2 YYEEEE. Trimming left V 3 bases short and J 2 bases short, with 27 bases between. The CDR3 protein is CASSSEQDEAGVWTYNEQFF. The CDR3 region has the DNA TGTGCCAGCAGCTCCGAACAAGACGAAGCAGGGGTTTGGACCTACAATGAGCAGTTCTTC.

With regard to this clonotype: One base away lies a much larger clone, so this may be a sequencing read error. This chain links TRBV6-2 or TRBV6-3 with TRBJ2-3, with 7 bases matching TRBD2. The length of the CDR3 is 10 residues. Germline V gene sequence: CDR1 MNHEY, CDR2 SVGEGT. The junction had 3 bases not matched to a gene; V was cut back by 8 bases and J by 10 bases. This CDR3 reads CASGRDAQYF. CDR3 DNA: TGTGCCAGCGGGAGGGATGCGCAGTATTTT.

The J gene is TRBJ2-7, the V gene TRBV7-6, with 13 bases lining up with TRBD2. The ends lost 5 bases at V and 7 bases at J; junction bases unmatched: 14. CDR1 and CDR2 (germline): SGHVS, FNYEAQ. The CDR3 is 17 amino acids. CDR3 bases: TGTGCCAGCAGCCCAGGTACACTAGCGGGAGGGCCGATTGAGCAGTACTTC. It translates to CASSPGTLAGGPIEQYF.

At least ten counts were recorded for this clonotype. The chain uses TRBV7-8 and TRBJ1-4; 8 bases line up with TRBD1. Germline CDR1 and CDR2: SGHVS and FQNEAQ. V lost 3 bases to trimming and J lost 10 bases; unmatched junction nucleotides: 4. The length of the CDR3 is 13 residues. CDR3 bases: TGTGCCAGCAGCTTGGACAGGGAGGGAAAACTGTTTTTT. Protein sequence: CASSLDREGKLFF.

A word on this clonotype: Possible read error: a much larger clone is one base away. The CDR3: CASSYPRTNEELFF. CDR3 nucleotides: TGTGCCAGCAGTTACCCCCGGACGAATGAAGAACTGTTTTTT. The gene calls are TRBV7-2 and TRBJ1-4; D ambiguous. The CDR3 contains 14 residues. Looked up from germline, CDR1 is SGHTA and CDR2 is FQGNSA.

The table lists this clonotype with many counts. This chain connects TRBV4-2 to TRBJ1-5; no definite D call. Germline CDR1 is LGHNA and CDR2 is YNFKEQ. The CDR3 totals 13 residues. The V end was cut by 2 bases, the J end by 3 bases, with 5 bases between. In nucleotides, the CDR3 is TGTGCCAGCAGCCAAACACCCAATCAGCCCCAGCATTTT. Translation: CASSQTPNQPQHF.

This clonotype was recorded at least ten times. The V call is TRBV7-9, the J call TRBJ2-1; D unresolved. V was pared by 5 bases and J by 5 bases, with 10 bases between. Germline V CDR1 and CDR2: SEHNR, FQNEAQ (reference sequence). The CDR3 is 13 residues long. CDR3 sequence: CASSDTRNNEQFF. The CDR3 DNA is TGTGCCAGCAGCGACACGAGAAACAATGAGCAGTTCTTC.

This clonotype was seen ten or more times. This is likely an artifact of a read error, given a far larger clone one base away. V and J are TRBV13 and TRBJ1-2, with a weak D call TRBD1 (6 bases). CDR1 is PRHDT, CDR2 FYEKMQ, per germline (reference sequence). This CDR3 spans 12 amino acids. V lost 5 bases, J lost 6 bases, and 10 bases lay in between. The CDR3 region has the DNA TGTGCCAGCAGCCTTCCAGGGGATGGCTACACCTTC. It specifies CASSLPGDGYTF.